The TCR beta chain under discussion was sequenced for a study of memory CD4+ T cells and cytomegalovirus serostatus (dated by TCRdb to about 2019). Regarding the research as a whole: The roughly 33 healthy Belgian adults in the cohort included 9 who were CMV seropositive and approximately 25 who were CMV seronegative. To replicate a published TCR-based CMV serostatus classifier, the researchers sequenced the CD4+ memory TCRbeta repertoires of a Belgian cohort whose cytomegalovirus serostatus was known.

The Quick-DNA Microprep Kit was used to extract genomic DNA from the sorted cells. Amplification of TCRbeta DNA was done with the immunoSEQ hsTCRbeta kit, following the protocol from the manufacturer. TCRbeta libraries were sequenced on an Illumina MiSeq instrument. Turning to the authors' computational methods: Following removal of out-of-frame sequences, 2 million to 2.5 million distinct TCRbeta sequences were retained, with an average of roughly 70,000 per individual. Each individual was scored using the number of 160 or so previously reported CMV-associated TCRbeta sequences that the individual carried and the total number of productive distinct TCRbeta sequences. A beta-binomial model was reimplemented in Python, and random forests from scikit-learn, run with default parameters, were trained on data from the US cohort. On the Belgian cohort, classifier performance was reported as the median AUC, along with percentile confidence intervals, across 10,000 bootstrap iterations. The table comes from immuneACCESS by way of TCRdb, which keeps in-frame sequences with V and J called. Part of the clones is missing from these tables; in studies checked, under half for an unresolved V gene and the rest for unknown reasons. V and J calls and clone size come straight from that table; D and trimming were deduced from the DNA. This sample holds 46,000 or so clones; roughly 78% were observed only once. Around 0.99% of the sample belongs to the ten largest clones.

The CDR3, from cysteine to phenylalanine, totals 14 residues. Just the 42-base CDR3 DNA is kept, in frame starting at base 1. CDR1 and CDR2 are drawn from the germline V gene: SQVTM, ANQGSEA. V is reduced by 7 bases and J by 0 bases, leaving a spacing of 15 bases between them. The study at large found these results: The results were interpreted as suggesting that the CMV-associated TCR signature is mostly present in the CD4+ memory repertoire. For CMV serostatus prediction, a median bootstrapped AUC of approximately 0.95 was reached with the original framework, and a median bootstrapped AUC of about 0.89 was reached with a US-trained random forest. The original-framework classifier achieved a median bootstrapped AUC of approximately 0.96 with a 95% CI of 0.76-1.00 on the Belgian cohort. Only CD4+CD45RO+ memory cells were sequenced, unlike the original study, which covered naive and memory CD4+ and CD8+ populations. Among the 160 or so previously reported CMV-associated TCRbeta sequences, approximately 70 showed up in the CD4+ memory repertoires, with each one found in between one and five individuals.

A FACSAria II was used to sort memory CD4+ T cells, defined as single viable CD3+CD4+CD8-CD45RO+ cells. CMV serostatus was assessed using a Roche Elecsys assay, by which serum IgG against CMV pp150, pp28, p38 and p52 was detected. After the samples were thawed, total CD4+ T cells were enriched through positive selection using CD4 magnetic microbeads. The samples came from a different study that was designed specifically to examine the CD4+ T cell memory repertoire. Peripheral blood mononuclear cells were isolated and cryopreserved according to standard operating procedures, and serum was stored at -80 degrees C. The staining used CD3-PerCP (BW264/56), CD4-APC (RPA-T4), CD45RO-PE (UCHT1) and CD8-Pacific Orange (3B5) antibodies, and Sytox blue was used to exclude non-viable cells. As for this clone: The specificity of this receptor is unknown. It has no much larger one-base neighbor in the sample; base qualities were not kept.

This clonotype was obtained from an adult in good health and CMV-seronegative. The rearranged chain carries TRBV29-1 and TRBJ1-1; D gene: possibly TRBD1, on 6 matching bases. Sequencing was carried out using memory CD4+ T cells from blood. CDR3 protein: CSARTDLMNTEAFF. In nucleotides, the sequence is TGCAGCGCCCGGACAGACCTCATGAACACTGAAGCTTTCTTT.